The present T cell receptor beta chain was sequenced within a study of T cell repertoires in cytomegalovirus infection. A note on this clonotype: Its specificity is unknown.

TCRdb re-called the reads through MiXCR, storing one row per CDR3 protein. The table has roughly 280,000 distinct CDR3 sequences, less than 25% seen once. V was trimmed by 6 bases and J by 0 bases, leaving 15 bases between them. Germline V gene sequence: CDR1 SQVTM, CDR2 ANQGSEA. The CDR3 length is 16 residues. The rearrangement links TRBV29-1 to TRBJ2-6; a possible D gene is TRBD2 (6 bases). The sample in question was cultured PBMCs, obtained from culture after CMV antigen stimulation. This TCR came from a human donor in good health (CMV status not recorded). Some clones in this sample may be carry-over from other donors' samples. The CDR3 nucleotides read TGCAGCGTGACGGGGGACCCCTACTCTGGGGCCAACGTCCTGACTTTC. Its protein product is CSVTGDPYSGANVLTF.